A single TCR beta chain is shown here with its context. This clonotype was seen many times. Its cognate antigen has yet to be identified. No qualities accompany the bases; no much larger clone lies one base away. Preparation of the library involved PCR. The listed sequencing device is Illumina HiSeq 4000. Bulk TCR libraries were generated as previously described, with the TCR primers listed in Table S5 used. Total RNA was purified with the Qiagen AllPrep DNA/RNA kit. Before any analysis, reads coming from multiple sequencing runs of the same library were combined into one pool. For the original study's pipeline: Reads were retained only if the reads had an exact TCR constant sequence, and the retained reads were trimmed to 150 nt and grouped according to their 12-nt molecular barcodes. Reads inside each barcode group were sub-clustered using a 15% Levenshtein threshold, and a quality-weighted consensus sequence was constructed for each RNA molecule. Non-functional sequences were excluded, and lower-count sequences lying one edit away from another sequence were also excluded. On the basis of fitting two negative binomial distributions, barcode sub-clusters with fewer than 20% of the maximum read count were discarded. TCRdb took the public reads, trimmed them with fastp at Q25, ran MiXCR for clone calling and kept in-frame beta chains. Every entry covers one CDR3 protein and lists the most common genes and DNA from its rows. TCRdb's processing, not the study's, gives the V and J calls here. A total of approximately 63,000 distinct CDR3 sequences appear in this sample, about a fifth of them only once. The ten largest account for 1.4% of the sample.

The entry originates in a study of molecular identifiers for immune sequencing clone quantification (dated by TCRdb to the late 2010s). Context from the whole study: In a replicate experiment, RNA from about 20,000 or 100,000 naive CD8 T cells was split into five aliquots, four of which were sequenced. This methods study used CD8 T cells to benchmark TCR RNA copy counting and molecular-identifier clustering-based TCR repertoire sequencing (MIDCIRS). Broader findings and caveats from the paper: Modeling indicated around 2.7 TCR RNA copies recovered per cell, compared with approximately 10 by digital PCR, which implies a capture efficiency of around 30%. The naive libraries included spiked-in Jurkat TCR RNA (around nine copies' worth), and this Jurkat TCR RNA is not part of the donor repertoire. In CMV-specific effector cells, over 99% of molecules were held by clones above 20 RNA copies, whereas under 1% of molecules were held by such clones in naive cells. Identical TCR molecules sharing a barcode could cause highly expanded clone sizes to be underestimated. Spiked-in Jurkat TCR RNA equal to a single cell's worth was reported to be detectable even within 1,100,000 naive CD8 T cells. When barcode sub-clustering was omitted, TCR diversity was inflated by chimeric consensus sequences, with chimeras reaching as high as 47%.

Libraries of naive CD8 T cells were built from 20,000 to 1,000,000 sorted cells, with 10%, 30% or 50% of the purified RNA used. Naive CD8 T cells, defined as CD8+CD4-CCR7+CD45RA+, were FACS-sorted into RLT Plus buffer on a BD FACSAria II. Detection sensitivity was tested by spiking Jurkat RNA equal to ten or so TCR copies' worth into samples containing roughly 18,000-1,000,000 naive CD8 T cells. CD8 T cells were enriched using RosetteSep CD8+ T Cell Enrichment Cocktail and Ficoll-Paque, and the enriched cells then underwent ACK red cell lysis. The sequence was collected from a human donor in good health. Some libraries in this study had Jurkat cell RNA spiked in. Sequencing was done on a sample of naive CD8+ T cells from blood, with Jurkat cell RNA spiked in. This specimen's cell subset or site label, interpreted: FACS-sorted CD8+CD4-CCR7+CD45RA+ naive T cells.

In nucleotides, the sequence is TGTGCCACATCCTCACAAGCTAGCGGGACCACCTACGAGCAGTACTTC. The resulting protein is CATSSQASGTTYEQYF. The rearrangement combines TRBV28 with TRBJ2-7, and TRBD2 aligns with 9 junction nucleotides. In the germline V gene, CDR1 corresponds to MDHEN and CDR2 to SYDVKM. There are 16 amino acids in the CDR3, from cysteine to phenylalanine inclusive. CDR3 DNA is the only sequence kept; it has 48 bases, read in frame from the first base. V is cut back by 10 bases and J by 2 bases, with 15 bases in the junction unmatched.